A selection of T cell receptor beta chains follows, all from one sample in a study of graft-versus-host responses after intestinal transplantation. Assay: immunoSEQ multiplex PCR; the TCRdb copy retains only in-frame clones and omits some. The data contain roughly 100,000 clones, roughly 89% of them seen just once; the ten biggest clones take up about 0.18%. The antigens these receptors bind are not known. Sequencing used unstimulated CD4+ T cells sorted from spleen or lymph node cells, obtained before transplant. The origin of the receptors is a human donor who was the organ donor for an intestinal transplant. The CDR3 runs from the conserved cysteine through the conserved F or W. Each record gives: clone size, D gene, J gene, V gene, CDR3 protein, CDR3 DNA. The D gene is left open where the match is weak. Where a row states a size, it is once, few, many or the class of an expanded clone; other rows omit it.

. | TRBD1 | TRBJ1-5 | TRBV27 | CASSLRDRANQPQHF | TGTGCCAGCAGTTTAAGGGACAGGGCCAATCAGCCCCAGCATTTT
. | . | TRBJ1-3 | TRBV7-9 | CASSFRALSGNTIYF | TGTGCCAGCAGCTTCAGGGCCCTCTCTGGAAACACCATATATTTT
. | TRBD1 | TRBJ2-7 | TRBV9 | CASSVGQGAYEQYF | TGTGCCAGCAGCGTAGGACAGGGGGCTTACGAGCAGTACTTC
once | TRBD2 | TRBJ2-1 | TRBV18 | CASSPLAGEDNEQFF | TGTGCCAGCTCGCCTCTAGCGGGGGAAGACAATGAGCAGTTCTTC
. | . | TRBJ2-7 | TRBV5-1 | CASSLARGQGYEQYF | TGCGCCAGCAGCTTGGCCCGGGGTCAGGGGTACGAGCAGTACTTC
once | . | TRBJ2-5 | TRBV7-2 | CASSLGGGRETQYF | TGTGCCAGCAGCTTAGGGGGGGGGCGCGAGACCCAGTACTTC
. | TRBD2 | TRBJ2-5 | TRBV2 | CAGGGRFQETQYF | TGTGCCGGGGGGGGACGTTTCCAAGAGACCCAGTACTTC
. | . | TRBJ2-2 | TRBV19 | CASSFLGVGELFF | TGTGCCAGTAGTTTCCTTGGAGTCGGGGAGCTGTTTTTT
. | TRBD1 | TRBJ1-4 | TRBV29-1 | CSVPGQGDEKLFF | TGCAGCGTACCGGGACAGGGAGATGAAAAACTGTTTTTT
. | TRBD1 | TRBJ1-1 | TRBV5-1 | CASSWDRLMNTEAFF | TGCGCCAGCAGCTGGGACAGGTTGATGAACACTGAAGCTTTCTTT
few | . | TRBJ2-7 | TRBV7-2 | CASTLDGRLRTGEQYF | TGTGCCAGCACCCTAGACGGACGGCTGAGGACTGGCGAGCAGTACTTC
. | TRBD1 | TRBJ1-2 | TRBV27 | CASRLTGGKEGYTF | TGTGCCAGCAGGCTGACAGGGGGCAAGGAAGGCTACACCTTC
once | TRBD1 | TRBJ2-2 | TRBV2 | CASSESAGGTGELFF | TGTGCCAGCAGTGAGTCTGCAGGGGGAACCGGGGAGCTGTTTTTT
. | TRBD2 | TRBJ2-1 | TRBV9 | CASSIQGGGTSGASYNEQFF | TGTGCCAGCAGCATACAGGGAGGGGGGACTAGCGGGGCGTCCTACAATGAGCAGTTCTTC
. | . | TRBJ2-4 | TRBV7-2 | CASSLRGRGTKNIQYF | TGTGCCAGCAGCTTACGGGGAAGAGGAACCAAAAACATTCAGTACTTC
. | . | TRBJ1-2 | TRBV6-5 | CASRKTGLYGYTF | TGTGCCAGCAGAAAGACAGGACTCTATGGCTACACCTTC
. | . | TRBJ2-5 | TRBV9 | CASSGSQIPSETQYF | TGTGCCAGCAGCGGGAGCCAGATTCCCTCTGAGACCCAGTACTTC
. | TRBD1 | TRBJ1-6 | TRBV19 | CASSIQDRPFSPLHF | TGTGCCAGTAGTATCCAGGACAGGCCTTTTTCACCCCTCCACTTT
. | TRBD2 | TRBJ2-7 | TRBV4-1 | CASSHAGVSYEQYF | TGCGCCAGCAGCCACGCGGGGGTCTCCTACGAGCAGTACTTC
. | . | TRBJ2-7 | TRBV6-5 | CARFSSPPYEQYF | TGTGCCAGATTCTCTAGCCCACCCTACGAGCAGTACTTC
. | TRBD1 | TRBJ2-7 | TRBV4-2 | CASSQDRGHEQYF | TGTGCCAGCAGCCAAGACAGGGGGCACGAGCAGTACTTC
. | TRBD1 | TRBJ1-5 | TRBV19 | CASDTTGVVNQPQHF | TGTGCCAGCGATACTACAGGGGTAGTCAATCAGCCCCAGCATTTT
once | . | TRBJ1-5 | TRBV6-5 | CASSSNRAGGVQPQHF | TGTGCCAGCAGTTCCAATAGGGCGGGGGGGGTTCAGCCCCAGCATTTT
. | . | TRBJ1-6 | TRBV6-5 | CASNRASSYNSPLHF | TGTGCCAGCAACCGAGCTAGCTCCTATAATTCACCCCTCCACTTT
. | TRBD1 | TRBJ2-3 | TRBV4-2 | CASSQEGRAGGGTDTQYF | TGTGCCAGCAGCCAAGAGGGGCGGGCAGGGGGCGGGACAGATACGCAGTATTTT
. | . | TRBJ2-7 | TRBV4-1 | CASSQTDLGAYEQYF | TGCGCCAGCAGCCAGACGGACTTAGGAGCCTACGAGCAGTACTTC
. | TRBD1 | TRBJ1-1 | TRBV2 | CASSDPDRATFF | TGTGCCAGCAGCGACCCGGACAGGGCGACTTTCTTT
. | . | TRBJ2-1 | TRBV7-2 | CASSLRLIRNEQFF | TGTGCCAGCAGCTTAAGACTAATCCGTAATGAGCAGTTCTTC
. | . | TRBJ1-1 | TRBV6-6 | CASSPGRGASTEAFF | TGTGCCAGCAGTCCCGGGCGGGGGGCGTCCACTGAAGCTTTCTTT
. | . | TRBJ2-7 | TRBV5-1 | CASSLRAGRPYEQYF | TGCGCCAGCAGCTTGAGGGCGGGGCGCCCCTACGAGCAGTACTTC
. | TRBD1 | TRBJ1-6 | TRBV7-2 | CASSLSSGQRTPLHF | TGTGCCAGCAGCTTATCATCGGGACAGAGGACACCCCTCCACTTT
. | TRBD2 | TRBJ2-3 | TRBV9 | CASSDGLARDTQYF | TGTGCCAGCAGCGATGGACTAGCGCGAGATACGCAGTATTTT
. | TRBD1 | TRBJ2-7 | TRBV28 | CASSHSGTGSYEQYF | TGTGCCAGCAGTCACTCCGGGACAGGATCCTACGAGCAGTACTTC
. | TRBD2 | TRBJ2-3 | TRBV7-6 | CASSPLAGGLTDTQYF | TGTGCCAGCAGCCCCTTGGCGGGGGGGCTAACAGATACGCAGTATTTT
once | TRBD2 | TRBJ2-1 | TRBV5-4 | CASSLGVSGPVGGYNEQFF | TGTGCCAGCAGCTTGGGGGTTAGCGGGCCAGTGGGGGGATACAATGAGCAGTTCTTC
. | . | TRBJ2-3 | TRBV9 | CASSVGWGVSTDTQYF | TGTGCCAGCAGCGTAGGGTGGGGGGTTAGCACAGATACGCAGTATTTT
. | . | TRBJ2-1 | TRBV9 | CASSVGLTGKSSYNEQFF | TGTGCCAGCAGCGTAGGGCTAACAGGGAAGAGCTCCTACAATGAGCAGTTCTTC
. | . | TRBJ2-5 | TRBV7-3 | CASSFGSGSQETQYF | TGTGCCAGCAGCTTTGGGTCGGGTTCTCAAGAGACCCAGTACTTC
once | . | TRBJ2-1 | TRBV5-4 | CASSFEAAEPKHNEQFF | TGTGCCAGCAGCTTTGAAGCGGCTGAACCCAAACACAATGAGCAGTTCTTC
. | . | TRBJ2-5 | TRBV6-6 | CASSRTLQETQYF | TGTGCCAGCAGCCGGACTTTACAAGAGACCCAGTACTTC
. | TRBD2 | TRBJ2-7 | TRBV4-2 | CASSHNPSGVYEQYF | TGTGCCAGCAGCCACAATCCTAGCGGGGTCTACGAGCAGTACTTC
. | TRBD2 | TRBJ2-3 | TRBV27 | CASSQAGAAPDTQYF | TGTGCCAGCAGTCAAGCGGGGGCCGCTCCAGATACGCAGTATTTT
. | . | TRBJ1-1 | TRBV2 | CASSEGRAQMTPEAFF | TGTGCCAGCAGTGAAGGTCGCGCACAGATGACCCCTGAAGCTTTCTTT
. | . | TRBJ2-6 | TRBV18 | CASSPGVGEISGANVLTF | TGTGCCAGCTCACCAGGCGTCGGGGAAATCTCTGGGGCCAACGTCCTGACTTTC
. | TRBD1 | TRBJ2-1 | TRBV9 | CASSAPGTGSSEQFF | TGTGCCAGCAGCGCCCCCGGGACAGGGAGTAGTGAGCAGTTCTTC
. | TRBD1 | TRBJ1-4 | TRBV4-3 | CASKPGQGYEKLFF | TGCGCCAGCAAACCGGGACAGGGCTATGAAAAACTGTTTTTT
. | . | TRBJ2-1 | TRBV7-3 | CASSSQGGGQVEQFF | TGTGCCAGCAGCTCCCAAGGGGGGGGCCAGGTTGAGCAGTTCTTC
. | . | TRBJ1-5 | TRBV7-2 | CASSSRGQPQHF | TGTGCCAGCAGCTCCCGGGGACAGCCCCAGCATTTT